Described below is a single TCR beta chain sequence and its context. What it binds is not known. Clones were sequenced by immunoSEQ multiplex PCR, and TCRdb holds only the in-frame ones, with some missing. This table holds 630,000 or so clones, roughly 98% found once. Terminally differentiated effector memory CD45RA+ cells were excluded by CCR7 positive selection of CD45RO-negative cells. These data originate in a study of shared clonotypes between healthy human individuals. General observations from the study: For naive CD4 cells, 4% to 5% of clonotypes were shared across a handful of donors. Though the depth was large, rarefaction showed that sorted-subset sequencing was incomplete. Larger estimated richness was generally seen in naive subsets than in memory subsets. In having few donors, the study represented limited genetic and exposure-history diversity.

Germline V lookup: CDR1 MNHNY, CDR2 SVGAGI (reference sequence). V was shortened by 4 bases and J by 0 bases, with 8 bases between the two germline ends. There are 14 residues in the CDR3. The clonotype comes from a man aged 25-40 years in good health. Sequenced sample: naive CD8+ T cells sorted from blood. V usage is TRBV6-6 and J usage is TRBJ2-3; no clear D gene. This CDR3 is CASSSKQSTDTQYF. DNA for the CDR3: TGTGCCAGCAGTTCGAAACAGAGCACAGATACGCAGTATTTT.